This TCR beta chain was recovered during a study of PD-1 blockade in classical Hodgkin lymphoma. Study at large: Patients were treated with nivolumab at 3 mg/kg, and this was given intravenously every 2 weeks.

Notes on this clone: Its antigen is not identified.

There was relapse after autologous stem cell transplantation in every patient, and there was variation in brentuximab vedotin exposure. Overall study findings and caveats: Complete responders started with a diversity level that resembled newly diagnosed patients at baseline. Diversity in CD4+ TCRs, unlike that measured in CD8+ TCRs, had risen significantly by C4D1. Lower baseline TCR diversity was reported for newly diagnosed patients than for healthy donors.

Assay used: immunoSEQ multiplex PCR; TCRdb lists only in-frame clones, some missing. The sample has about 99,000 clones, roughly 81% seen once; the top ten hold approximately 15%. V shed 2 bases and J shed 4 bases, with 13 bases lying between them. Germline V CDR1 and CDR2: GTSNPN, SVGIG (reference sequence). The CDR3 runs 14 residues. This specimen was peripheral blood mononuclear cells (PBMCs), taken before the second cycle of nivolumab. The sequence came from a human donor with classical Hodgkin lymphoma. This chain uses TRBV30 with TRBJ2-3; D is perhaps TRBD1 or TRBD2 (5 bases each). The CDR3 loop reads CAWSRGRGADTQYF. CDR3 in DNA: TGTGCCTGGAGTCGGGGAAGAGGGGCAGATACGCAGTATTTT.